This TCR beta chain originates from a study of T cell clones after liver transplantation. Study at large: TCRbeta sequencing after a pre-transplant mixed lymphocyte reaction identified graft-donor-reactive clones, later tracked in post-transplant blood.

The protocol was immunoSEQ multiplex PCR, while the TCRdb copy is restricted to in-frame clones and leaves out a portion. The repertoire holds 40,000 to 65,000 clones, with about four fifths as singletons. The sequenced sample was CD4+ T cells from blood, obtained before liver transplant. This clonotype was obtained from a human donor who received a liver transplant.

The CDR3 DNA reads as TGTGCCAGCACTTCACGGGGGGCACTCATGAACACTGAAGCTTTCTTT. It translates to CASTSRGALMNTEAFF. The genes are TRBV11-2 and TRBJ1-1, with D tentatively TRBD1 (6 bases). The CDR3 runs to 16 residues. CDR1 and CDR2 (germline): SGHAT, FQNNGV. Trimming stripped 7 bases from V and 0 bases from J, with 18 bases between. The full variable domain, with the rest looked up from reference TRBV11-2 and TRBJ1-1, is EAGVAQSPRYKIIEKRQSVAFWCNPISGHATLYWYQQILGQGPKLLIQFQNNGVVDDSQLPKDRFSAERLKGVDSTLKIQPAKLEDSAVYLCASTSRGALMNTEAFFGQGTRLTVV.